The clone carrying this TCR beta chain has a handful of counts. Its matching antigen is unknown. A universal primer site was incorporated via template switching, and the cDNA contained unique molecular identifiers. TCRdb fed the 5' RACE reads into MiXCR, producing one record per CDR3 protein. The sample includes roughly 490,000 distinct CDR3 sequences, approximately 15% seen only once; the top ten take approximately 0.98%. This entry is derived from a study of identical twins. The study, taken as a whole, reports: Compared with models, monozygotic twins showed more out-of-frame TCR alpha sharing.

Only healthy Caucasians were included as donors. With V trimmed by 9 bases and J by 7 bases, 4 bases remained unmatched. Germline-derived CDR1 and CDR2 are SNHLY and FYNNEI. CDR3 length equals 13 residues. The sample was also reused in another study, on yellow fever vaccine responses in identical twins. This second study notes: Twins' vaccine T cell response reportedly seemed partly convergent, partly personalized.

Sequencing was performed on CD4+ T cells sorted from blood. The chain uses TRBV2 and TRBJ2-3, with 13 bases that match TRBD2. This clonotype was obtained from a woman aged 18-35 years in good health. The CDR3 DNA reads TGTGCCAGAGGGACTAGCGGGAAATATACGCAGTATTTT. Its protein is CARGTSGKYTQYF.